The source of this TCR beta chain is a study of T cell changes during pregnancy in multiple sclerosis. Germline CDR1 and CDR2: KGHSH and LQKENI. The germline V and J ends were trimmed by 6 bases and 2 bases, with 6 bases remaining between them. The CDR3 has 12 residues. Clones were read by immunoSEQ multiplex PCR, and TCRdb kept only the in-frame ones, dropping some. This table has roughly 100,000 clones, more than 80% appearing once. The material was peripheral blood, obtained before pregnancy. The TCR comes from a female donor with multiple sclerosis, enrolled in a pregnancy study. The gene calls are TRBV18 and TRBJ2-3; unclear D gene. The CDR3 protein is CASSSDTDTQYF. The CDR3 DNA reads TGTGCCAGCTCGTCAGACACAGATACGCAGTATTTT. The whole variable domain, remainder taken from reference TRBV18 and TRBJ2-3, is NAGVMQNPRHLVRRRGQEARLRCSPMKGHSHVYWYRQLPEEGLKFMVYLQKENIIDESGMPKERFSAEFPKEGPSILRIQQVVRGDSAAYFCASSSDTDTQYFGPGTRLTVL.